The rows below give T cell receptor beta chains drawn from one sample of a study of blood T cell repertoires in COVID-19. Here immunoSEQ multiplex PCR was the method, and the copy in TCRdb shows in-frame clones only, minus some. Among 85,000 to 100,000 clones listed, approximately 84% were seen once. Material: peripheral blood. These TCRs come from a woman between 55 and 75 years old with acute or convalescent COVID-19. Each CDR3 is given with its conserved first and last residue. The order of the fields is D gene, J gene, V gene, CDR3 protein. A D gene is named only where the DNA matches it firmly.

d_gene: TRBD1
j_gene: TRBJ1-2
v_gene: TRBV5-6
CDR3aa: CASSLAGGTGGANYGYTF

d_gene: -
j_gene: TRBJ1-2
v_gene: TRBV28
CDR3aa: CASSTGTPTPGYTF

d_gene: -
j_gene: TRBJ2-4
v_gene: TRBV6-5
CDR3aa: CAREGGLLAKNIQYF

d_gene: TRBD1
j_gene: TRBJ1-2
v_gene: TRBV19
CDR3aa: CASSSRTGANYGYTF

d_gene: -
j_gene: TRBJ1-2
v_gene: TRBV6-6
CDR3aa: CASSRSRMEYGYTF

d_gene: TRBD2
j_gene: TRBJ2-7
v_gene: TRBV2
CDR3aa: CASIPTSSSYEQYF

d_gene: -
j_gene: TRBJ1-2
v_gene: TRBV15
CDR3aa: CATSKHKNYGYTF

d_gene: TRBD1
j_gene: TRBJ1-2
v_gene: TRBV4-3
CDR3aa: CASSQEGQGARYGYTF

d_gene: -
j_gene: TRBJ1-6
v_gene: TRBV11-2
CDR3aa: CASSLEGGTFNSPLHF

d_gene: -
j_gene: TRBJ1-2
v_gene: TRBV5-1
CDR3aa: CASSSLAGKYGYTF

d_gene: -
j_gene: TRBJ2-5
v_gene: TRBV15
CDR3aa: CATSRDRRASGETQYF

d_gene: -
j_gene: TRBJ1-1
v_gene: TRBV12-5
CDR3aa: CASSVAENTEAFF

d_gene: TRBD1
j_gene: TRBJ2-1
v_gene: TRBV19
CDR3aa: CASSMTGYEQFF

d_gene: -
j_gene: TRBJ2-7
v_gene: TRBV30
CDR3aa: CAWDKGVSYEQYF

d_gene: TRBD1
j_gene: TRBJ1-6
v_gene: TRBV7-9
CDR3aa: CASSLEGTGHSPLHF

d_gene: TRBD1
j_gene: TRBJ1-4
v_gene: TRBV27
CDR3aa: CASSLRLGTGEKLFF

d_gene: TRBD1
j_gene: TRBJ1-6
v_gene: TRBV5-1
CDR3aa: CASSLADRNNSPLHF

d_gene: -
j_gene: TRBJ2-4
v_gene: TRBV4-1
CDR3aa: CASSLAGVIQYF

d_gene: TRBD2
j_gene: TRBJ2-1
v_gene: TRBV11-3
CDR3aa: CASSSSLGLAGSYNEQFF

d_gene: TRBD2
j_gene: TRBJ2-3
v_gene: TRBV11-2
CDR3aa: CASSPKGSGDPFSDTQYF

d_gene: -
j_gene: TRBJ2-7
v_gene: TRBV28
CDR3aa: CASSLGSGAAYEQYF

d_gene: -
j_gene: TRBJ1-2
v_gene: TRBV28
CDR3aa: CASSLSGVNYGYTF

d_gene: -
j_gene: TRBJ2-7
v_gene: TRBV2
CDR3aa: CASSESMAYEQYF

d_gene: -
j_gene: TRBJ1-3
v_gene: TRBV2
CDR3aa: CASSEDSLSGNTIYF

d_gene: TRBD2
j_gene: TRBJ2-5
v_gene: TRBV28
CDR3aa: CASRATPGLAEETQYF

d_gene: TRBD1
j_gene: TRBJ2-2
v_gene: TRBV28
CDR3aa: CASSFVKGAHTGELFF

d_gene: TRBD1
j_gene: TRBJ1-6
v_gene: TRBV4-1
CDR3aa: CASSQLQGFSSPLHF

d_gene: TRBD2
j_gene: TRBJ2-2
v_gene: TRBV2
CDR3aa: CASSHPGETSGPTNTGELFF

d_gene: -
j_gene: TRBJ2-1
v_gene: TRBV19
CDR3aa: CASSIVPAESSYNEQFF

d_gene: TRBD1
j_gene: TRBJ1-5
v_gene: TRBV28
CDR3aa: CASHQGVSNQPQHF

d_gene: TRBD1
j_gene: TRBJ1-5
v_gene: TRBV28
CDR3aa: CASSFDRENQPQHF

d_gene: -
j_gene: TRBJ1-1
v_gene: TRBV12-3/TRBV12-4
CDR3aa: CASSLSSTEAFF

d_gene: -
j_gene: TRBJ2-2
v_gene: TRBV19
CDR3aa: CATRGVTNTGELFF

d_gene: -
j_gene: TRBJ1-2
v_gene: TRBV19
CDR3aa: CASNPVRDHGYTF

d_gene: -
j_gene: TRBJ1-2
v_gene: TRBV6-2/TRBV6-3
CDR3aa: CASSSYNRVERGDGYTF

d_gene: TRBD2
j_gene: TRBJ2-7
v_gene: TRBV11-2
CDR3aa: CASSIYLAGGPRYEQYF

d_gene: -
j_gene: TRBJ1-2
v_gene: TRBV3-1/TRBV3-2
CDR3aa: CASSQESGGYTF

d_gene: -
j_gene: TRBJ1-5
v_gene: TRBV5-1
CDR3aa: CASSLGDSHQPQHF

d_gene: TRBD2
j_gene: TRBJ2-7
v_gene: TRBV5-1
CDR3aa: CASSLGPGTRDYEQYF

d_gene: TRBD1
j_gene: TRBJ1-1
v_gene: TRBV5-6
CDR3aa: CASSPATGAANTEAFF

d_gene: -
j_gene: TRBJ1-5
v_gene: TRBV7-9
CDR3aa: CASSHTGVNQPQHF

d_gene: TRBD1
j_gene: TRBJ1-6
v_gene: TRBV30
CDR3aa: CAWSVTGFNSPLHF

d_gene: TRBD2
j_gene: TRBJ2-2
v_gene: TRBV18
CDR3aa: CASSRGTSGGRMNTGELFF

d_gene: -
j_gene: TRBJ2-1
v_gene: TRBV24-1
CDR3aa: CATSDAGQGRSWVNEQFF

d_gene: TRBD2
j_gene: TRBJ2-3
v_gene: TRBV27
CDR3aa: CASSLFSGGYDLDTQYF

d_gene: -
j_gene: TRBJ1-1
v_gene: TRBV19
CDR3aa: CASSTGSLIAEAFF

d_gene: TRBD2
j_gene: TRBJ2-3
v_gene: TRBV18
CDR3aa: CASSPLMPGGATDTQYF